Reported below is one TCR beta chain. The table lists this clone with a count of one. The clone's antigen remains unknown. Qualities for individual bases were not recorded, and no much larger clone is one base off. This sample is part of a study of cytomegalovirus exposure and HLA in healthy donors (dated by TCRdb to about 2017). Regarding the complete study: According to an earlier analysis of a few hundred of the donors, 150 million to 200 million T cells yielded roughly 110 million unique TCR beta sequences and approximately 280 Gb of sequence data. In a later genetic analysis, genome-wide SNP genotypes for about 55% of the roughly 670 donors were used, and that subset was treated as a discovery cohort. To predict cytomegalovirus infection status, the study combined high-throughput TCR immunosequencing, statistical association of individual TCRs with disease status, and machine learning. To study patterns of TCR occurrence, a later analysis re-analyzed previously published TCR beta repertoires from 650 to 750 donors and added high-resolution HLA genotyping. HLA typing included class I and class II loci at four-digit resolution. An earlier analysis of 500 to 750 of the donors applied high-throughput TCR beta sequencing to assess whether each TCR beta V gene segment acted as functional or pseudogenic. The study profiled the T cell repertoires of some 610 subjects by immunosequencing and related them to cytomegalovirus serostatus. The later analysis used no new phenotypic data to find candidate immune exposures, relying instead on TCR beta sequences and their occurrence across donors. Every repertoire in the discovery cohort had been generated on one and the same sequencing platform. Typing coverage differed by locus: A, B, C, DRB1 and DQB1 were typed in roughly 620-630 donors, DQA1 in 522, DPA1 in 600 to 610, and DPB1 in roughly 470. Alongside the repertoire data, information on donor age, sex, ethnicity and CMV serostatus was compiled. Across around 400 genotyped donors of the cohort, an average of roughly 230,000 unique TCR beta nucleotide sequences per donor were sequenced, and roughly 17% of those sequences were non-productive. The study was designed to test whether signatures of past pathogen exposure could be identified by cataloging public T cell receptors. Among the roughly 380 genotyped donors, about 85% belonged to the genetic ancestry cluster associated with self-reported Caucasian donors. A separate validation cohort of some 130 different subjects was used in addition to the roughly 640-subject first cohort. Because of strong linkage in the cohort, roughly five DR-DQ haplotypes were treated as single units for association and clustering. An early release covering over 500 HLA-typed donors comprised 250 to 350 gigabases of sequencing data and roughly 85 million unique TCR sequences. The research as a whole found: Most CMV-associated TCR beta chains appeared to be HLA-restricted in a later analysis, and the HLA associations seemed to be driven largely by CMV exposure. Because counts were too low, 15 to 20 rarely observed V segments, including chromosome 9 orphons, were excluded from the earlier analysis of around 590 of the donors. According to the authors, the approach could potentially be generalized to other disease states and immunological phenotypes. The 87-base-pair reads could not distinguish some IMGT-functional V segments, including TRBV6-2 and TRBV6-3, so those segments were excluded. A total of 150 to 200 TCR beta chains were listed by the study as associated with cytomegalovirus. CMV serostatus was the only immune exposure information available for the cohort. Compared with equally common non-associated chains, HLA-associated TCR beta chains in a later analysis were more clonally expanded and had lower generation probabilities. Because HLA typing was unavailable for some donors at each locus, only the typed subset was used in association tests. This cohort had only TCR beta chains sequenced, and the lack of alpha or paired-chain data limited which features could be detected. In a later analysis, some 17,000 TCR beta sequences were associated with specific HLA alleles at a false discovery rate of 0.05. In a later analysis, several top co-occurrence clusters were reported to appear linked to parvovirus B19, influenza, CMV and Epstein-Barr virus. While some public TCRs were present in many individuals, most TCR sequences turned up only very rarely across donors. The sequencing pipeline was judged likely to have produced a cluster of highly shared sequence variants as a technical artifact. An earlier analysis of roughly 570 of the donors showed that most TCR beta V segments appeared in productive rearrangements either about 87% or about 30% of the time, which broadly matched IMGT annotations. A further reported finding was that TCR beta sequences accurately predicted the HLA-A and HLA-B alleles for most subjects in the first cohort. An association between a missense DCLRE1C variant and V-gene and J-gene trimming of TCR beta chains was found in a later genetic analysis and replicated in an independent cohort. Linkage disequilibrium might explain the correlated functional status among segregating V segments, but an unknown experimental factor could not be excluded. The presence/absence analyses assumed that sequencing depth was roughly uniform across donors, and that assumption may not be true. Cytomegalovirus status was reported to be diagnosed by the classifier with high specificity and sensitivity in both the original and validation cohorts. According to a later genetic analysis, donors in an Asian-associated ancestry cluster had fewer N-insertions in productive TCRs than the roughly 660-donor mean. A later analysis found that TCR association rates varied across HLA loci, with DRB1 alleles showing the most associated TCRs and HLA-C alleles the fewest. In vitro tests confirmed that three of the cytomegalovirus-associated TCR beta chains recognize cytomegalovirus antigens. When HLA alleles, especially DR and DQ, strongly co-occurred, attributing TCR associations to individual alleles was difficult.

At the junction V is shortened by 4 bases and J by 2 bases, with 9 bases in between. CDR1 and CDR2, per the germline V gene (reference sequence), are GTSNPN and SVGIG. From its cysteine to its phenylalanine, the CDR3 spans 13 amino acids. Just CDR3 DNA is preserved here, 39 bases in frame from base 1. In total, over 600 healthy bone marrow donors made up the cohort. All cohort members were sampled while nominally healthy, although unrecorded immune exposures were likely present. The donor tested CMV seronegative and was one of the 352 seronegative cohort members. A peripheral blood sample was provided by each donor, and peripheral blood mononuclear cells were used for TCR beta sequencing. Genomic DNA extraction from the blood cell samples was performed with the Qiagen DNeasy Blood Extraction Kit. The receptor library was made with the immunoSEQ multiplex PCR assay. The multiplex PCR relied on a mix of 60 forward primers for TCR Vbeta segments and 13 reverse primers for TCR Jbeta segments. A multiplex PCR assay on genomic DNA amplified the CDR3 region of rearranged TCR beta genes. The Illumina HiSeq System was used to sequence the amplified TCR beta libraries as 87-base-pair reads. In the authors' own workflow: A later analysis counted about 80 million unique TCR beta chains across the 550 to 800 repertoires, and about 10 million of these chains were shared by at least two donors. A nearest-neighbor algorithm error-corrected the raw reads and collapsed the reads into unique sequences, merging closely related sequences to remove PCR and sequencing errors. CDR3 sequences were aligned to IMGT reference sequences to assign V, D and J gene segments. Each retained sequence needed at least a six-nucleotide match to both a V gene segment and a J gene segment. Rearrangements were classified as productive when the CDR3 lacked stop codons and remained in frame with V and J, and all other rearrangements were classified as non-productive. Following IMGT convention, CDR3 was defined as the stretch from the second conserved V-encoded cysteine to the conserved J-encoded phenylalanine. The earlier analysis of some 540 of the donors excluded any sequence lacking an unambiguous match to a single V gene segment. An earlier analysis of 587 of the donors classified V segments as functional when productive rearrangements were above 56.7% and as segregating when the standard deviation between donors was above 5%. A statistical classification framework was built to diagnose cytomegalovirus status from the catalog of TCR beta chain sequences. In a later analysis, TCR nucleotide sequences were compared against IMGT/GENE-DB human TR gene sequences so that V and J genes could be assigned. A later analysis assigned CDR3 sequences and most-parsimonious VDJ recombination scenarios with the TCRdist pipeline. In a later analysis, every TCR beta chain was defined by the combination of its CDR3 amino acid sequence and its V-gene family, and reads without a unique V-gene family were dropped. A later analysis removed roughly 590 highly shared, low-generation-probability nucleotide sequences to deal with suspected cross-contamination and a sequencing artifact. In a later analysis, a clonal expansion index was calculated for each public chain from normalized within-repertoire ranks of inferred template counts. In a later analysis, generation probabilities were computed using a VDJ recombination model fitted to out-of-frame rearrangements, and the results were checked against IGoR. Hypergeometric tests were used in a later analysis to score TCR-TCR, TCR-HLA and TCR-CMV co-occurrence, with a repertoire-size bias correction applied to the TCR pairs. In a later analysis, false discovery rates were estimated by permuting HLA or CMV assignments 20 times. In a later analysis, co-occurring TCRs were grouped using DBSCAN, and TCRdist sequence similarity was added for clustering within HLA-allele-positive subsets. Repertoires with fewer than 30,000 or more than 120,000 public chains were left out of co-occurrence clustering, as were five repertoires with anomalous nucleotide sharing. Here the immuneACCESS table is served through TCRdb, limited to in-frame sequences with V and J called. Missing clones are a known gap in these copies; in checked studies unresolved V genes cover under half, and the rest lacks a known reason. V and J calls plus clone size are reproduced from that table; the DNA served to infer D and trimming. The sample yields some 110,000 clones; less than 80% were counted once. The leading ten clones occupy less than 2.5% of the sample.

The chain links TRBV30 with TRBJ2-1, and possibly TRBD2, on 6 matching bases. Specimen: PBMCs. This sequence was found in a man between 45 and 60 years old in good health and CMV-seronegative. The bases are TGTGCCTGGAATAGCGGACCCTACAATGAGCAGTTCTTC. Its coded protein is CAWNSGPYNEQFF.